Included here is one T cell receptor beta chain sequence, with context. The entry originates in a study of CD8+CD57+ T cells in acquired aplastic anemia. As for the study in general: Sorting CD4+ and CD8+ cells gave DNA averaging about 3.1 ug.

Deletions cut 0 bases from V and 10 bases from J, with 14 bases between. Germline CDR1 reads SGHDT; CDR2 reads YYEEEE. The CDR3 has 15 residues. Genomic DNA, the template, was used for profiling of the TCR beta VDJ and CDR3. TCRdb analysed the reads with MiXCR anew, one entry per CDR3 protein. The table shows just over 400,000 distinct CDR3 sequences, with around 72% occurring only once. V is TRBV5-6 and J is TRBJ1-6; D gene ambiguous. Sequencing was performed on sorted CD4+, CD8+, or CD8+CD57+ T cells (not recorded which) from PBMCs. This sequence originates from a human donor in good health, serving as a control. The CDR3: CASSLDGSDGSPLHF. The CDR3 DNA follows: TGTGCCAGCAGCTTGGACGGGTCCGACGGCTCACCCCTCCACTTT. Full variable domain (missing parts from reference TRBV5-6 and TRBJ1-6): DAGVTQSPTHLIKTRGQQVTLRCSPKSGHDTVSWYQQALGQGPQFIFQYYEEEERQRGNFPDRFSGHQFPNYSSELNVNALLLGDSALYLCASSLDGSDGSPLHFGNGTRLTVT.